This T cell receptor (beta chain) was identified during a study of cytotoxic CD8 clonotypes in ibrutinib-treated CLL. Study at large: Within the patient group, approximately 10 were relapsed/refractory and approximately 16 treatment-naive, and 17 were IGHV unmutated. Samples yielded averages of about 250,000 productive templates and 94,000 or so productive rearrangements.

V shed 4 bases, J shed 6 bases, and the junction held 8 bases outside the gene matches. CDR3 length: 15 residues. CDR1 and CDR2 from the germline V gene are SGHNT and YYREEE (reference sequence). Study-wide results and caveats: Under therapy, public clonotypes either contracted or stayed stable, and they were uncommon. Whereas clonality rose at ibrutinib response, it declined toward baseline at progression.

Points on this clone: Antigen specificity is unknown.

Data came from immunoSEQ multiplex PCR; TCRdb stores just in-frame clones and leaves some out. The sample has under 150,000 clones; 80% are singletons. Here the sequenced sample was PBMCs, taken after 36 months of ibrutinib treatment. V is TRBV5-4 and J is TRBJ2-1; 9 positions agree with TRBD2. The TCR comes from a human donor with chronic lymphocytic leukemia. The CDR3: CASSAAGGPANEQFF. CDR3 sequence (DNA): TGTGCCAGCAGCGCAGCGGGGGGCCCAGCCAATGAGCAGTTCTTC.